Given below is one TCR beta chain in context. This record comes from a study of shared clonotypes between healthy human individuals. Study at large: The study used three CD4 naive, three CD4 memory, two CD8 naive and one CD8 memory plate per donor.

Germline CDR1 and CDR2: LNHDA and SQIVND (reference sequence). The V and J ends lost 7 bases and 1 base, in that order; junction bases with no gene match: 11. The CDR3 has 16 residues. Assay execution took place at the deep level. The assay was immunoSEQ multiplex PCR, and TCRdb's table has in-frame clones only and misses some. The sample records some 1.4 million clones, more than 95% being singletons. The donors, healthy adults who were HIV-negative, had experienced no recent acute infections or vaccinations. The sample consisted of naive CD4+ T cells sorted from blood. Subset in this sample: CD45RA+ positively selected. J is TRBJ2-3 and V is TRBV19; 7 nucleotides agree with TRBD2. The sequence was obtained from a man aged 30-40 years in good health. The CDR3 sequence: CASNLLPGGGTDTQYF. The CDR3 DNA follows: TGTGCCAGTAATTTACTTCCGGGAGGAGGCACAGATACGCAGTATTTT.